The T cell receptor (beta chain) under discussion was sequenced for a study of post-analysis software for immune sequencing data. Study observations and caveats: F measure showed strong co-clustering of same-batch samples. Normalized Chao1 diversity was significantly lower in multiple sclerosis patients than in controls. Roughly 5 TRBV segments (TRBV5-6, TRBV5-1 and TRBV20-1 among them) occurred more frequently in patients than in controls.

The CDR3 runs 13 residues. The V and J ends lost 10 bases and 6 bases, in that order; junction bases with no gene match: 12. Germline lookup yields CDR1 LGHDT and CDR2 YNNKEL (reference sequence). Included in the TCR beta cDNA libraries were unique molecular identifiers. Input of 1 to 10 million T cells yielded around 460,000 cDNA molecules. TCRdb fed the PCR reads into MiXCR, producing one record per CDR3 protein. Of some 450,000 distinct CDR3 sequences listed, under 55% are singletons. A word on this clonotype: What it recognizes is unknown.

The TCR originated in a girl between 10 and 17 years old with multiple sclerosis. The sequenced sample consisted of blood. The chain has TRBV3-1 and TRBJ2-7; 7 nucleotides line up with TRBD1. CDR3: CANNDRVGCEQYF. The CDR3, as DNA: TGTGCCAACAACGACAGGGTCGGTTGCGAGCAGTACTTC.